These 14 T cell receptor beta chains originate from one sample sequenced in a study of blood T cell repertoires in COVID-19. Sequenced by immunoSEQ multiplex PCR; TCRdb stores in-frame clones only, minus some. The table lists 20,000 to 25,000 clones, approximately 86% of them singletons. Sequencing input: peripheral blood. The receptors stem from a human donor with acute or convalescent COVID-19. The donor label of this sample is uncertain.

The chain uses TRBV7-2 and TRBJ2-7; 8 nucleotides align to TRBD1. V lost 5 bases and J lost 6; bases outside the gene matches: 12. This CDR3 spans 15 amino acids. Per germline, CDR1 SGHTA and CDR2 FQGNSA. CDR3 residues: CASSIRDRGEAEQYF. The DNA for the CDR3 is TGTGCCAGCAGCATACGAGACAGGGGAGAGGCCGAGCAGTACTTC. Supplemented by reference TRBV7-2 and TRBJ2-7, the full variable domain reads GAGVSQSPSNKVTEKGKDVELRCDPISGHTALYWYRQSLGQGLEFLIYFQGNSAPDKSGLPSDRFSAERTGGSVSTLTIQRTQQEDSAVYLCASSIRDRGEAEQYFGPGTRLTVT.

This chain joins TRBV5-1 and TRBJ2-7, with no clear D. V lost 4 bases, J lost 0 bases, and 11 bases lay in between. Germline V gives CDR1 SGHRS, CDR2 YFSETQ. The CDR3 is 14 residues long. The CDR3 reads CASSLDAHSYEQYF. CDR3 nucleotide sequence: TGCGCCAGCAGCCTGGACGCACACTCCTACGAGCAGTACTTC.

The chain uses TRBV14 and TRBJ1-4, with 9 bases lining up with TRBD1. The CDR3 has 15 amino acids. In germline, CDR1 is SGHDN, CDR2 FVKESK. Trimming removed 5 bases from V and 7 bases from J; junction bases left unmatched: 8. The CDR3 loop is CASSEHRGRGEKLFF. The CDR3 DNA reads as TGTGCCAGCAGCGAACACAGGGGGCGCGGTGAAAAACTGTTTTTT.

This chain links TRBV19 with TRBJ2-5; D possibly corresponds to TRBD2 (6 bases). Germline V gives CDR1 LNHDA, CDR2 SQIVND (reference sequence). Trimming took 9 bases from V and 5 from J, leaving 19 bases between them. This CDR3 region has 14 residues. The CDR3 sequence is CASQMGGAGETQYF. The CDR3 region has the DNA TGTGCCAGCCAGATGGGGGGAGCGGGTGAGACCCAGTACTTC.

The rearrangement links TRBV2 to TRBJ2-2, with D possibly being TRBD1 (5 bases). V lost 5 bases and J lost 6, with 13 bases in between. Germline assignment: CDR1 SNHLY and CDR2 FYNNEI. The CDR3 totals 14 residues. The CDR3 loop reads CASSRAGISGELFF. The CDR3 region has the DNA TGTGCCAGCAGTAGGGCAGGGATTTCCGGGGAGCTGTTTTTT. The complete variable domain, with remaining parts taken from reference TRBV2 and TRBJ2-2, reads EPEVTQTPSHQVTQMGQEVILRCVPISNHLYFYWYRQILGQKVEFLVSFYNNEISEKSEIFDDQFSVERPDGSNFTLKIRSTKLEDSAMYFCASSRAGISGELFFGEGSRLTVL.

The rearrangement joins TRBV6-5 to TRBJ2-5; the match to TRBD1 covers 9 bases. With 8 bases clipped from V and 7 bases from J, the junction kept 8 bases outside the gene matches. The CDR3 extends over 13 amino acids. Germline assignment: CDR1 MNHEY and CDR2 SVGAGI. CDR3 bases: TGTGCCAGCGGGGGGGACAGGGACGGGACCCAGTACTTC. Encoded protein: CASGGDRDGTQYF.

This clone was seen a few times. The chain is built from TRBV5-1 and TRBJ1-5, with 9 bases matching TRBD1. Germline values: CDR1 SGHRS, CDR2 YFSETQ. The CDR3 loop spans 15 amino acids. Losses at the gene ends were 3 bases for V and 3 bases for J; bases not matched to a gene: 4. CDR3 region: CASSSTGGFNQPQHF. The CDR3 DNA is TGCGCCAGCAGCTCGACAGGGGGATTCAATCAGCCCCAGCATTTT.

The CDR3 protein is CASGGGNSPLHF. CDR3 coding DNA: TGTGCCAGCGGGGGGGGTAATTCACCCCTCCACTTT. The chain is built from TRBV12-3 or TRBV12-4 and TRBJ1-6, with a weak D call TRBD1 (5 bases). V was shortened by 8 bases and J by 6 bases, with 8 bases between the two germline ends. This CDR3 has 12 residues.

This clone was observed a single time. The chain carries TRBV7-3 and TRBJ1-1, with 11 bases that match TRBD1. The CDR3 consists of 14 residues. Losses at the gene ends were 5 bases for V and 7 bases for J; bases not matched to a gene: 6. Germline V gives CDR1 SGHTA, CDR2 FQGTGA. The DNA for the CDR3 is TGTGCCAGCAGCCCAGCCGGGACAGGGGGTGAAGCTTTCTTT. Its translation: CASSPAGTGGEAFF.

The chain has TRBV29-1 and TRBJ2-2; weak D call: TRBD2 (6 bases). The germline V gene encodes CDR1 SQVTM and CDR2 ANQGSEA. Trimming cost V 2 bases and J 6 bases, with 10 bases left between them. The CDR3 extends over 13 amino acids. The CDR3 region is CSVETWGAGELFF. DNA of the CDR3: TGCAGCGTTGAAACCTGGGGGGCCGGGGAGCTGTTTTTT.

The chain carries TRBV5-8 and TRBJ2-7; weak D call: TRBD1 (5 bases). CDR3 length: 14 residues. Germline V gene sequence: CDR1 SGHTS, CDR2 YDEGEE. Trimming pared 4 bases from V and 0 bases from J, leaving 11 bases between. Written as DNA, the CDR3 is TGTGCCAGCAGCCAGGGCCAGGTCTCCTACGAGCAGTACTTC. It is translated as CASSQGQVSYEQYF.

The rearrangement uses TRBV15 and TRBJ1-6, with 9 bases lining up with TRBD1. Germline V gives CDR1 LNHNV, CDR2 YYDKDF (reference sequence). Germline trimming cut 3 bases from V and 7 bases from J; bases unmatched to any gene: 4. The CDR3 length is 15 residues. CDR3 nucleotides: TGTGCCACCAGCAGTGGGACAGGGCGAAATTCACCCCTCCACTTT. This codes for CATSSGTGRNSPLHF. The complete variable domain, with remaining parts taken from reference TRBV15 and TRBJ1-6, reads DAMVIQNPRYQVTQFGKPVTLSCSQTLNHNVMYWYQQKSSQAPKLLFHYYDKDFNNEADTPDNFQSRRPNTSFCFLDIRSPGLGDTAMYLCATSSGTGRNSPLHFGNGTRLTVT.

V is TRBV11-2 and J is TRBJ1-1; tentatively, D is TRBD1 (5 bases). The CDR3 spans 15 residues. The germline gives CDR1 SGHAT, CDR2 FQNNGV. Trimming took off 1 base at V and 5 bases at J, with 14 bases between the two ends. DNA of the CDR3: TGTGCCAGCAGCTTAGCTAACAGGCTGGATACTGAAGCTTTCTTT. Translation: CASSLANRLDTEAFF.

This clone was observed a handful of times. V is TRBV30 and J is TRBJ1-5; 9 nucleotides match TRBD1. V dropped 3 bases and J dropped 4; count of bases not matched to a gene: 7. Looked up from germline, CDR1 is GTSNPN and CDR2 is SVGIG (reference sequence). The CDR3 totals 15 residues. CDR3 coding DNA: TGTGCCTGGAGGGGACAGGGTTTGACGAATCAGCCCCAGCATTTT. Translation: CAWRGQGLTNQPQHF.